This T cell receptor beta chain originates from a study of identical twins. Regarding the study as a whole: It was cross-sectional statistical analysis, not following the same donors, that the conclusions relied on.

TCRdb re-called the 5' RACE reads with MiXCR, one entry per CDR3 protein. The sample has 640,000 or so distinct CDR3 sequences, 6% to 6.5% seen once. This clonotype has a handful of counts. Antigen: not known. Everyone who donated was a healthy Caucasian. Germline CDR1 reads SGHAT; CDR2 reads FQDESV (reference sequence). Losses at the gene ends were 5 bases for V and 2 bases for J; bases not matched to a gene: 17. This CDR3 region has 19 residues. The genes are TRBV11-1 and TRBJ2-5; 10 nucleotides agree with TRBD2. This receptor was taken from a young man in good health. The sequencing sample was made of naive T cells sorted from blood. The CDR3 reads CASSLTLADPGLAQETQYF. CDR3 DNA: TGTGCCAGCAGCCTTACATTGGCAGATCCGGGACTAGCGCAAGAGACCCAGTACTTC.